What follows are 29 T cell receptor beta chains derived from one specimen sequenced in a study of blood T cell repertoires in COVID-19 (dated by TCRdb to the early 2020s). Library method: the immunoSEQ multiplex PCR assay. TCRdb took over this immuneACCESS table, retaining in-frame rearrangements with V and J assigned. Such tables are incomplete; in checked studies, under half of the missing clones stem from an unresolved V gene, and the remainder is unexplained. This sample has hundreds of thousands of clones in its table, and 80% to 90% of those were observed once. The ten largest clones add up to over 1.3% of the sample. Material: peripheral blood. The receptors shown here come from a man at least 80 years old with acute or convalescent COVID-19.

V gene TRBV5-5 combines with J gene TRBJ1-3; D ambiguous. This CDR3 contains 15 residues. Per the germline V gene, CDR1 is SGHKS and CDR2 is YYEKEE (reference sequence). Trimming removed 1 base at V and 7 bases at J, with 15 bases between. The CDR3 DNA is TGTGCCAGCAGCTTGACGGAGTCGTACTATAACACCATATATTTT. Protein product: CASSLTESYYNTIYF. The full variable domain, with the rest looked up from reference TRBV5-5 and TRBJ1-3, is DAGVTQSPTHLIKTRGQQVTLRCSPISGHKSVSWYQQVLGQGPQFIFQYYEKEERGRGNFPDRFSARQFPNYSSELNVNALLLGDSALYLCASSLTESYYNTIYFGEGSWLTVV.

To note about this clone: The identical CDR3 is also encoded by other nucleotide sequences in the sample. V and J are TRBV3-1 (or the pseudogene TRBV3-2) and TRBJ2-2; D is undetermined. The CDR3 covers 14 residues. V was shortened by 1 base and J by 2 bases, with 5 bases between the two germline ends. Germline V gene lookup returns CDR1 LGHDT and CDR2 YNNKEL (reference sequence). This chain's CDR3 is CASSQGRNTGELFF. Here the CDR3 DNA reads TGTGCCAGCAGCCAAGGTAGAAACACCGGGGAGCTGTTTTTT.

This sequence joins TRBV29-1 and TRBJ1-5; TRBD1 might be the D (6 bases). The CDR3 consists of 12 residues. Germline loops: CDR1 SQVTM, CDR2 ANQGSEA. The V end was cut by 6 bases, the J end by 5 bases, with 11 bases between. The CDR3 spells CSVVSGDQPQHF. In DNA, the CDR3 is TGCAGCGTAGTTTCAGGGGATCAGCCCCAGCATTTT.

This rearrangement joins TRBV18 to TRBJ2-3, with D uncertain. V gave up 6 bases and J gave up 0 bases, with 19 bases separating them. The CDR3 consists of 17 residues. The germline V gene has CDR1 KGHSH and CDR2 LQKENI. CDR3 in amino acids: CASSLSFGRPSTDTQYF. CDR3 bases: TGTGCCAGCTCCCTATCCTTCGGCAGGCCTAGCACAGATACGCAGTATTTT.

The rearrangement links TRBV2 to TRBJ2-1; D unclear. The V and J ends lost 7 bases and 0 bases respectively, with 13 bases between them. CDR3 length: 15 residues. Germline lookup yields CDR1 SNHLY and CDR2 FYNNEI. The CDR3 protein is CASNLRRSSYNEQFF. The CDR3 DNA is TGTGCCAGCAATCTAAGGAGAAGCTCCTACAATGAGCAGTTCTTC. Combining the CDR3 with reference TRBV2 and TRBJ2-1 gives the whole variable domain EPEVTQTPSHQVTQMGQEVILRCVPISNHLYFYWYRQILGQKVEFLVSFYNNEISEKSEIFDDQFSVERPDGSNFTLKIRSTKLEDSAMYFCASNLRRSSYNEQFFGPGTRLTVL.

The V gene is TRBV11-3, the J gene TRBJ2-2, with 10 nucleotides matching TRBD1. V lost 0 bases, J lost 2 bases, and 6 bases stayed unmatched. This CDR3 spans 18 amino acids. Per the germline V gene, CDR1 is SGHNT and CDR2 is YENEEA. Here the CDR3 reads CASSLDLDRGPNTGELFF. The CDR3 coding sequence is TGTGCCAGCAGCTTAGACCTCGACAGGGGGCCTAACACCGGGGAGCTGTTTTTT.

A few counts support this clone. The chain employs TRBV19 and TRBJ2-7, with TRBD1 matching over 12 bases. After removal of 4 bases from V and 7 bases from J, the junction contained 8 bases not matched to a gene. The CDR3 runs to 15 residues. CDR1 is LNHDA, CDR2 SQIVND, per germline (reference sequence). This CDR3 reads CASSTTGQGAREQYF. In DNA form, the CDR3 reads TGTGCCAGTAGTACGACGGGACAGGGGGCAAGGGAGCAGTACTTC.

This chain links TRBV5-4 with TRBJ2-7, with D possibly being TRBD1 (6 bases). Germline V gene sequence: CDR1 SGHNT, CDR2 YYREEE (reference sequence). Trimming cost V 6 bases and J 0 bases, with 13 bases left between them. This CDR3 is built from 14 residues. CDR3 in DNA: TGTGCCAGCACCCGGGACATGAGCTCCTACGAGCAGTACTTC. It specifies CASTRDMSSYEQYF. The whole variable domain, remainder taken from reference TRBV5-4 and TRBJ2-7, is ETGVTQSPTHLIKTRGQQVTLRCSSQSGHNTVSWYQQALGQGPQFIFQYYREEENGRGNFPPRFSGLQFPNYSSELNVNALELDDSALYLCASTRDMSSYEQYFGPGTRLTVT.

J is TRBJ1-2 and V is TRBV6-5; no reliable D call. Germline CDR1 MNHEY, CDR2 SVGAGI. The V gene lost 4 bases and the J gene lost 4 bases, with 10 bases spanning the gap. CDR3 size: 13 residues. The CDR3 loop reads CASSFDTLYGYTF. The DNA for the CDR3 is TGTGCCAGCAGTTTCGACACACTCTATGGCTACACCTTC.

The gene calls are TRBV15 and TRBJ2-2; 9 bases map to TRBD2. With V trimmed by 0 bases and J by 1 base, 12 bases remained unmatched. CDR3 length: 20 amino acids. Germline assignment: CDR1 LNHNV and CDR2 YYDKDF (reference sequence). The CDR3 is CATSRDKFAGGPGNTGELFF. The CDR3 DNA follows: TGTGCCACCAGCAGAGATAAATTTGCGGGAGGGCCGGGGAACACCGGGGAGCTGTTTTTT. The full variable domain, rest sourced from reference TRBV15 and TRBJ2-2, is DAMVIQNPRYQVTQFGKPVTLSCSQTLNHNVMYWYQQKSSQAPKLLFHYYDKDFNNEADTPDNFQSRRPNTSFCFLDIRSPGLGDTAMYLCATSRDKFAGGPGNTGELFFGEGSRLTVL.

V is TRBV27 and J is TRBJ2-7, with a tentative D call TRBD2 (6 bases). V was clipped by 3 bases and J by 2 bases, with 8 bases between them. This CDR3 contains 13 residues. Per the germline V gene, CDR1 is MNHEY and CDR2 is SMNVEV (reference sequence). In DNA, the CDR3 is TGTGCCAGCAGTTTGGAGGGCCCCTACGAGCAGTACTTC. Translated: CASSLEGPYEQYF.

This chain uses TRBV19 with TRBJ2-2; TRBD2 matches at 7 bases. Germline CDR1 LNHDA, CDR2 SQIVND (reference sequence). Germline trimming cut 5 bases from V and 4 bases from J; bases unmatched to any gene: 4. The CDR3 length is 14 residues. The CDR3 protein is CASSGGRGTGELFF. The CDR3 coding sequence is TGTGCCAGTAGTGGGGGGAGGGGCACCGGGGAGCTGTTTTTT.

This clone was picked up one time. The chain links TRBV27 to TRBJ2-1; TRBD2 is a possible D gene (6 bases). Germline V gives CDR1 MNHEY, CDR2 SMNVEV (reference sequence). V was pared by 0 bases and J by 6 bases, with 12 bases between. This CDR3 is built from 15 residues. CDR3 loop: CASSLSYGSLNEQFF. Written as DNA, the CDR3 is TGTGCCAGCAGTTTATCATACGGGAGTCTCAATGAGCAGTTCTTC.

The CDR3: CASSRDRANEQFF. CDR3 nucleotide sequence: TGTGCCAGCAGTAGGGACAGGGCCAATGAGCAGTTCTTC. The J gene is TRBJ2-1, the V gene TRBV2; TRBD1 aligns across 9 bases. With V trimmed by 5 bases and J by 6 bases, 2 bases remained unmatched. This CDR3 is 13 amino acids long. Germline CDR1 reads SNHLY; CDR2 reads FYNNEI.

This rearrangement joins TRBV19 to TRBJ2-3, with 8 bases matching TRBD2. This CDR3 comprises 16 residues. CDR1 and CDR2 from the germline V gene are LNHDA and SQIVND (reference sequence). V lost 3 bases, J lost 2 bases, and 7 bases stayed unmatched. The CDR3 protein is CASSIQAGGTTDTQYF. The CDR3 DNA reads as TGTGCCAGTAGTATCCAGGCGGGAGGCACCACAGATACGCAGTATTTT.

The CDR3 region is CASSPPNPAGNTEAFF. CDR3 DNA: TGTGCCAGCTCACCACCCAACCCGGCGGGGAACACTGAAGCTTTCTTT. V gene TRBV18 combines with J gene TRBJ1-1; D unclear. The V end lost 0 bases, the J end lost 1 base, and 12 bases lay between the germline ends. The germline V gene has CDR1 KGHSH and CDR2 LQKENI. The CDR3 is made up of 16 amino acids.

This chain connects TRBV6-5 to TRBJ1-5, with 7 bases identical to TRBD1. CDR1 and CDR2 from the germline V gene are MNHEY and SVGAGI. This CDR3 is 14 amino acids long. Losses at the gene ends were 5 bases for V and 1 base for J; bases not matched to a gene: 2. The CDR3 sequence: CASSSRGSNQPQHF. The CDR3 region has the DNA TGTGCCAGCAGTAGCAGGGGGAGCAATCAGCCCCAGCATTTT.

The rearrangement joins TRBV6-5 to TRBJ2-3; D perhaps matches TRBD1 (7 bases). The CDR3 totals 14 residues. Trimming left V 2 bases short and J 5 bases short, with 11 bases between. Germline values: CDR1 MNHEY, CDR2 SVGAGI. CDR3 loop: CASSYRQGGDTQYF. The CDR3, as DNA: TGTGCCAGCAGTTACCGGCAGGGGGGAGATACGCAGTATTTT.

The V gene is TRBV14, the J gene TRBJ2-3, with unresolved D. From germline, CDR1 is SGHDN and CDR2 FVKESK. This CDR3 comprises 15 residues. The V end was cut by 6 bases, the J end by 6 bases, with 19 bases between. CDR3 DNA: TGTGCCAGCAGTCAGATAAGACCCCCGAGGGATACGCAGTATTTT. Translated, it gives CASSQIRPPRDTQYF.

The J gene is TRBJ2-7, the V gene TRBV7-8; 8 nucleotides agree with TRBD1. Germline CDR1 and CDR2: SGHVS and FQNEAQ. This CDR3 is 14 amino acids long. V shed 4 bases and J 3 bases; nucleotides not matched to a gene: 5. The CDR3 is CASSSIGQGYEQYF. In nucleotides, the CDR3 is TGTGCCAGCAGCTCGATAGGACAGGGCTACGAGCAGTACTTC.

The CDR3 nucleotides read TGTGCCAGCTCACCAGGGAGGGGCAATCAGCCCCAGCATTTT. Translating gives CASSPGRGNQPQHF. V is TRBV18 and J is TRBJ1-5, with D unresolved. This CDR3 has 14 amino acids. V was shortened by 2 bases and J by 2 bases, with 7 bases between the two germline ends. Germline V CDR1 and CDR2: KGHSH, LQKENI.

The chain combines TRBV6-5 with TRBJ1-3; a possible D gene is TRBD1 (5 bases). The CDR3 consists of 15 residues. Per the germline V gene, CDR1 is MNHEY and CDR2 is SVGAGI. V was clipped by 5 bases and J by 1 base, with 12 bases between them. The CDR3 DNA is TGTGCCAGCAGTCTGCTCGGGGGGTCTGGAAACACCATATATTTT. This translates into CASSLLGGSGNTIYF.

The chain is built from TRBV3-1 (or the pseudogene TRBV3-2) and TRBJ1-6, with no clear D. Germline lookup yields CDR1 LGHDT and CDR2 YNNKEL (reference sequence). The CDR3 is 14 amino acids. V gave up 2 bases and J gave up 8 bases, with 10 bases separating them. As DNA, the CDR3 is TGTGCCAGCAGCCAAAGTCCGAGGGATTCACCCCTCCACTTT. Translated, it gives CASSQSPRDSPLHF.

This chain links TRBV4-3 with TRBJ1-1; maybe TRBD1 (5 bases). The germline gives CDR1 LGHNA, CDR2 YSLEER. This CDR3 region has 17 residues. With 0 bases removed from V and 0 bases from J, the gap between germline ends came to 14 bases. DNA of the CDR3: TGCGCCAGCAGCCAAGATGGAGGGGCTTTGGTGAACACTGAAGCTTTCTTT. Protein product: CASSQDGGALVNTEAFF.

The chain combines TRBV5-4 with TRBJ2-7; 12 bases fit TRBD2. The germline V gene has CDR1 SGHNT and CDR2 YYREEE (reference sequence). The CDR3 sequence is 16 residues long. V shed 4 bases, J shed 4 bases, and the junction held 9 bases outside the gene matches. CDR3 sequence (DNA): TGTGCCAGCAGCCCCCGACTAGCGGGAGTTAAGTACGAGCAGTACTTC. This translates into CASSPRLAGVKYEQYF.

The J gene is TRBJ1-1, the V gene TRBV18; 10 nucleotides align to TRBD1. V dropped 3 bases and J dropped 2; count of bases not matched to a gene: 9. Germline values: CDR1 KGHSH, CDR2 LQKENI. The CDR3 consists of 17 residues. The CDR3 protein is CASSPGTGAFFNTEAFF. Written as DNA, the CDR3 is TGTGCCAGCTCACCCGGGACAGGGGCTTTTTTTAACACTGAAGCTTTCTTT.

The chain joins TRBV5-6 to TRBJ1-1; TRBD1 matches 8 bases. This CDR3 is 15 amino acids long. Per germline, CDR1 SGHDT and CDR2 YYEEEE. V gave up 4 bases and J gave up 5 bases; unmatched junction bases: 10. CDR3 region: CASSPRQGLGTEAFF. CDR3 nucleotides: TGTGCCAGCAGCCCCAGACAGGGGTTAGGGACTGAAGCTTTCTTT.

J is TRBJ1-2 and V is TRBV7-2, with D possibly TRBD1 on 6 matching bases. The CDR3 consists of 16 residues. Germline CDR1 SGHTA, CDR2 FQGNSA. V gave up 5 bases and J gave up 0 bases, with 16 bases separating them. The CDR3 loop is CASSQRGGRANYGYTF. The CDR3 DNA reads as TGTGCCAGCAGCCAACGCGGGGGGCGCGCTAACTATGGCTACACCTTC.

The rearrangement uses TRBV7-9 and TRBJ2-1; a possible D gene is TRBD2 (5 bases). V was shortened by 3 bases and J by 7 bases, with 13 bases between the two germline ends. Per the germline V gene, CDR1 is SEHNR and CDR2 is FQNEAQ (reference sequence). The CDR3 has 14 amino acids. CDR3 region: CASSLALAGNEQFF. The DNA of the CDR3 is TGTGCCAGCAGCTTGGCGCTAGCTGGGAATGAGCAGTTCTTC. Full variable domain (remainder filled in from reference TRBV7-9 and TRBJ2-1): DTGVSQNPRHKITKRGQNVTFRCDPISEHNRLYWYRQTLGQGPEFLTYFQNEAQLEKSRLLSDRFSAERPKGSFSTLEIQRTEQGDSAMYLCASSLALAGNEQFFGPGTRLTVL.